This TCR beta chain was identified during a study of post-analysis software for immune sequencing data. Study-level information: Progressive-relapsing, secondary progressive and relapsing-remitting multiple sclerosis were among the disease courses included. Whole-study results and caveats: Elevated frequency relative to controls characterized 4 or 5 TRBV segments in patients, TRBV5-6, TRBV5-1 and TRBV20-1 among them. When the samples were clustered directly with F measure, those that had been prepared in the same batch showed strong co-clustering. Significantly decreased normalized Chao1 diversity was recorded for multiple sclerosis patients relative to controls.

CDR1 and CDR2 (germline): SGHRS, YFSETQ. The V end was cut by 0 bases, the J end by 6 bases, with 13 bases between. The CDR3 covers 16 residues. As for this clonotype: Antigen specificity is unknown.

TCR beta libraries were prepared from cDNA with unique molecular identifiers. TCRdb independently ran MiXCR on the PCR reads; one entry per CDR3 protein. The top ten clones hold approximately 4.5% of a sample with 820,000 or so distinct CDR3 sequences, under 70% of them seen once. Material for sequencing was blood. The chain is built from TRBV5-1 and TRBJ1-6; D may be TRBD1 (5 bases). This receptor was taken from a girl aged 5-17 years with multiple sclerosis. CDR3 bases: TGCGCCAGCAGCTTGGCCTCGGGGGGAGGTAATTCACCCCTCCACTTT. Protein product: CASSLASGGGNSPLHF.